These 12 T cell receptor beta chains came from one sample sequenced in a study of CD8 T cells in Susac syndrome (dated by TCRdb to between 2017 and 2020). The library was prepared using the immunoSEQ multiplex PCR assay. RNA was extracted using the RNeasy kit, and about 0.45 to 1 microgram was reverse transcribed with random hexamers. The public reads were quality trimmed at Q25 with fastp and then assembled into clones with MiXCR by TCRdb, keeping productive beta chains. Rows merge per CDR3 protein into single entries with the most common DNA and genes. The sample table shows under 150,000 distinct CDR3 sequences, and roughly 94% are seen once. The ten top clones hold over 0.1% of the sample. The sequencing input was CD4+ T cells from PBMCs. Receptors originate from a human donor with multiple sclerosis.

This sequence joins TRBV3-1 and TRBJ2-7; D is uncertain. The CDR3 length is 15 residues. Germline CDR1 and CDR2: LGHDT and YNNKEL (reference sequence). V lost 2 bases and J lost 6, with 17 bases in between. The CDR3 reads CASSQPNQALREQYF. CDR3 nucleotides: TGTGCCAGCAGCCAACCTAACCAGGCCCTACGCGAGCAGTACTTC.

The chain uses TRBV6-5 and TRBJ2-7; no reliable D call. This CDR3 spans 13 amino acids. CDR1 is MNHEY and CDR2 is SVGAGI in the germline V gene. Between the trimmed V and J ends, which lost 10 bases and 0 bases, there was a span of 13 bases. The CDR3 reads CATFDPSSYEQYF. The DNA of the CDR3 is TGTGCCACATTCGACCCGAGCTCCTACGAGCAGTACTTC.

This CDR3 reads CASSYPARSDTQYF. The CDR3 DNA is TGTGCCAGCAGTTACCCGGCTAGATCAGATACGCAGTATTTT. V and J are TRBV6-2 or TRBV6-3 and TRBJ2-3, with D unresolved. The CDR3 spans 14 residues. Germline V gives CDR1 MNHEY, CDR2 SVGEGT. The V end was cut by 2 bases, the J end by 4 bases, with 10 bases between.

The CDR3 DNA is TGTGCCAGCAGCCCCCGGGACAGGGTTAACTATGGCTACACCTTC. Translated, it gives CASSPRDRVNYGYTF. The chain links TRBV3-1 to TRBJ1-2; the match to TRBD1 covers 9 bases. The CDR3 is 15 residues long. V was clipped by 4 bases and J by 1 base; unmatched bases: 4. Germline CDR1 reads LGHDT; CDR2 reads YNNKEL (reference sequence). Based on the CDR3 plus reference TRBV3-1 and TRBJ1-2, the full variable domain is DTAVSQTPKYLVTQMGNDKSIKCEQNLGHDTMYWYKQDSKKFLKIMFSYNNKELIINETVPNRFSPKSPDKAHLNLHINSLELGDSAVYFCASSPRDRVNYGYTFGSGTRLTVV.

The CDR3 nucleotides are TGTGCCTGGAGTCGAGGTGCCATTTCTAGCGAAAAACTGTTTTTT. It translates to CAWSRGAISSEKLFF. J is TRBJ1-4 and V is TRBV30; D is unresolved. Germline V CDR1 and CDR2: GTSNPN, SVGIG (reference sequence). The CDR3 length is 15 residues. V lost 2 bases, J lost 8 bases, and 18 bases lay in between.

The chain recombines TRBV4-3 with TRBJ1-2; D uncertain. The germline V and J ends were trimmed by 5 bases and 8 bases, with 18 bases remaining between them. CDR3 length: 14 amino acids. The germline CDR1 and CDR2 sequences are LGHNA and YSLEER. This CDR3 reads CASSLDHLLPGYTF. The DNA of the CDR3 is TGCGCCAGCAGCTTAGACCACCTCCTACCCGGCTACACCTTC.

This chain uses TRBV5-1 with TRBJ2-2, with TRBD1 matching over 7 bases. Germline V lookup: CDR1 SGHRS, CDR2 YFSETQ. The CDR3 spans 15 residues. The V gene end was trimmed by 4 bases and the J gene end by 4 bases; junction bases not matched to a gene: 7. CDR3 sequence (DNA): TGCGCCAGCAGCCGCGGACAGGAGGTCACCGGGGAGCTGTTTTTT. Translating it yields CASSRGQEVTGELFF.

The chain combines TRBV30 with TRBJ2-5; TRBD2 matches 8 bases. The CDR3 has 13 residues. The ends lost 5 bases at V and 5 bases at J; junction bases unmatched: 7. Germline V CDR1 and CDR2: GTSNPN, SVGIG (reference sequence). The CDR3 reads CAWEKREFETQYF. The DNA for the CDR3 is TGTGCCTGGGAGAAGCGGGAGTTCGAGACCCAGTACTTC.

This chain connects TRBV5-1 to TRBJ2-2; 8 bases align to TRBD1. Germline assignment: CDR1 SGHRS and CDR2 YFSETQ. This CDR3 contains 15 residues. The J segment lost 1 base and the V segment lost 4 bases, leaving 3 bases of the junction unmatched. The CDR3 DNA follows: TGCGCCAGCAGCCTGGACAGGGAGAACACCGGGGAGCTGTTTTTT. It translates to CASSLDRENTGELFF.

In nucleotides, the CDR3 is TGTGCCTGGAGTGTAGGGGGGGCTCAAGGCTACACCTTC. This encodes CAWSVGGAQGYTF. The chain uses TRBV30 and TRBJ1-2, with D perhaps matching TRBD1 (6 bases). The CDR3 sequence is 13 residues long. V was pared by 0 bases and J by 8 bases, with 13 bases between. Germline V CDR1 and CDR2: GTSNPN, SVGIG (reference sequence).

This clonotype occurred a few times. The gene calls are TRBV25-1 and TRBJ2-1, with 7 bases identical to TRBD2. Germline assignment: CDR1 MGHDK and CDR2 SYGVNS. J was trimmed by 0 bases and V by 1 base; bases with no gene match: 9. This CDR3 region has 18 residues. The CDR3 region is CASSEFISGHGSYNEQFF. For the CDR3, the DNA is TGTGCCAGCAGTGAATTCATTAGCGGGCATGGCTCCTACAATGAGCAGTTCTTC.

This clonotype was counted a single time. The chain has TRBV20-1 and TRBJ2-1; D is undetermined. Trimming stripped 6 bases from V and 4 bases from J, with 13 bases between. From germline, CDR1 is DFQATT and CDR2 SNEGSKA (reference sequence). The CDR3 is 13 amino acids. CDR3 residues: CSARSGSYNEQFF. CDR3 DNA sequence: TGCAGTGCCAGGAGTGGCAGTTACAATGAGCAGTTCTTC.